The present entry profiles one T cell receptor beta chain with its context. The sample comes from a study of blood T cell repertoires in COVID-19. Cohort placement rested on clinical history that participants reported themselves. Donors of Cohort 3 who recovered were those that had two negative PCRs, clearance, or symptom resolution. Germline CDR1 and CDR2: LNHDA and SQIVND (reference sequence). The CDR3 has 15 residues. Trimming took 5 bases from V and 2 from J, leaving 15 bases between them. Profiling relied on immunoSEQ multiplex PCR, and the TCRdb table lists in-frame clones only, not all of them. The sample yields around 250,000 clones, more than 75% seen once.

Source material: PBMCs or T cells enriched from blood (not recorded which). This chain links TRBV19 with TRBJ1-1; tentatively, D is TRBD1 (5 bases). This TCR derives from a man between 18 and 29 years old who had recovered from COVID-19. The CDR3 DNA reads TGTGCCAGTAGTGGGGCTTATGTGGCCAACACTGAAGCTTTCTTT. Its translation: CASSGAYVANTEAFF.